The 5 T cell receptor beta chains below were found in one sample sequenced in a study of T cell repertoires in cytomegalovirus infection. TCRdb ran MiXCR on the reads and lists one entry per CDR3 protein. The sample comprises about 490,000 distinct CDR3 sequences, about 11% of which are singletons, and 10% rests with the top ten. Material for sequencing was PBMCs. The receptors stem from a human donor in good health (CMV status not recorded). Some clones in this sample may be carry-over from other donors' samples.

The gene calls are TRBV4-2 and TRBJ2-2; a possible D gene is TRBD1 (5 bases). Trimming took 2 bases from V and 7 from J, leaving 8 bases between them. The V gene's germline CDR1 is LGHNA and CDR2 YNFKEQ. The CDR3 contains 13 residues. The CDR3 sequence is CASSQQGDGELFF. CDR3 sequence (DNA): TGTGCCAGCAGCCAACAGGGTGACGGGGAGCTGTTTTTT.

About this clonotype: Just one base apart from a much larger clone, this may be a read error. This chain links TRBV14 with TRBJ2-5, with TRBD2 identical over 12 bases. The CDR3 runs 16 residues. The germline gives CDR1 SGHDN, CDR2 FVKESK. The CDR3 here is CASSPLGLAGKETLYF. CDR3 DNA: TGTGCCAGCAGCCCATTGGGACTAGCGGGTAAAGAGACCCTGTACTTC.

V is TRBV18 and J is TRBJ2-7, with TRBD2 as a possible D gene (6 bases). CDR3 length: 15 amino acids. Trimming removed 4 bases at V and 4 bases at J, with 17 bases between. Germline loops: CDR1 KGHSH, CDR2 LQKENI. The CDR3 sequence: CASSQVALGGYEQYF. The DNA of the CDR3 is TGTGCCAGCTCACAAGTAGCTCTGGGAGGTTACGAGCAGTACTTC.

This clonotype has at least ten counts. The chain combines TRBV7-8 with TRBJ2-3; D unclear. V lost 4 bases to trimming and J lost 8 bases, with 10 bases between them. The CDR3 length is 12 residues. Germline V lookup: CDR1 SGHVS, CDR2 FQNEAQ. The CDR3 bases are TGTGCCAGCAGCTGGACGTTAGGTACGCAGTATTTT. Translating gives CASSWTLGTQYF.

This clonotype appeared many times. J is TRBJ2-1 and V is TRBV6-2 or TRBV6-3; TRBD2 aligns across 10 bases. The CDR3 contains 15 residues. Germline V gene sequence: CDR1 MNHEY, CDR2 SVGEGT. V was pared by 6 bases and J by 7 bases, with 9 bases of the junction left unmatched. DNA of the CDR3: TGTGCCAGCAGCCGATCTACTAGCGGGGCAAATGAGCAGTTCTTC. Residues: CASSRSTSGANEQFF.